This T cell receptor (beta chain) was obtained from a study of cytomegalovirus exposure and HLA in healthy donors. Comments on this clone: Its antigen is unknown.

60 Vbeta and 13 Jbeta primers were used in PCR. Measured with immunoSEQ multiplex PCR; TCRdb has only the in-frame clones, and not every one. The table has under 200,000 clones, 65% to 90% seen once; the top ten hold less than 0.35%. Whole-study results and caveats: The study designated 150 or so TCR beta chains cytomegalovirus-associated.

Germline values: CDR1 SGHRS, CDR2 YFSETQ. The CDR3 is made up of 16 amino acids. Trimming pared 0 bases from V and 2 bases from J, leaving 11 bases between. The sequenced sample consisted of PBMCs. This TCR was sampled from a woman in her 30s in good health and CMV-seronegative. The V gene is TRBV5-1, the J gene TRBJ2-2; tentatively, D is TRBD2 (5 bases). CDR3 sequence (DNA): TGCGCCAGCAGCTTGGAGCGGCAGGCCAACACCGGGGAGCTGTTTTTT. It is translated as CASSLERQANTGELFF.